Following are 16 T cell receptor beta chains from one sample sequenced in a study of T cells in Graves' hyperthyroidism and ophthalmopathy. TCR beta CDR3 regions were amplified from RNA transcripts. The primer set for the first-round RT-PCR of the TCR CDR3 was HTBI. TCRdb reanalysed the multiplex PCR reads using MiXCR and keeps one entry per CDR3 protein. The sample contains hundreds of thousands of distinct CDR3 sequences, approximately 14% of which appear only once. Sequenced sample: blood. Receptors originate from a woman in her twenties or thirties with Graves' hyperthyroidism that later progressed to Graves' ophthalmopathy.

This clonotype was recorded at least ten times. The chain employs TRBV7-9 and TRBJ2-7, with 10 bases fitting TRBD2. Germline V lookup: CDR1 SEHNR, CDR2 FQNEAQ (reference sequence). CDR3 length: 16 residues. With V trimmed by 5 bases and J by 0 bases, 7 bases remained unmatched. CDR3 in DNA: TGTGCCAGCAGCGAGTGGGGACTAGCGTTCTCCTACGAGCAGTACTTC. Its protein product is CASSEWGLAFSYEQYF.

V and J are TRBV6-1 and TRBJ2-2, with D possibly matching TRBD2 (5 bases). The CDR3 extends over 16 amino acids. The germline gives CDR1 MNHNS, CDR2 SASEGT. V was cut by 6 bases and J by 2 bases, with 16 bases left in between. CDR3 loop: CASRRHTPGNTGELFF. DNA of the CDR3: TGTGCCAGCAGACGCCATACTCCGGGAAACACCGGGGAGCTGTTTTTT.

A word on this clonotype: One base away lies a much larger clone, so this may be a sequencing read error. The rearrangement joins TRBV12-3 or TRBV12-4 to TRBJ2-2; D perhaps matches TRBD1 (7 bases). V lost 0 bases and J 9 bases, leaving 23 bases between the germline ends. The CDR3 sequence is 18 residues long. Here the CDR3 reads CASSLARGQGGYLRELFF. CDR3 DNA: TGTGCCAGCAGTTTAGCGAGAGGGCAGGGGGGATACTTGAGGGAGCTGTTTTTT.

The table lists this clonotype with a few counts. The V call is TRBV14, the J call TRBJ2-1; no clear D gene. This CDR3 region has 17 residues. Trimming stripped 1 base from V and 3 bases from J, with 16 bases between. CDR1 and CDR2 from the germline V gene are SGHDN and FVKESK. The CDR3 DNA follows: TGTGCCAGCAGCCAAGCTCCGGCGTCTAATAACTACAATGAGCAGTTCTTC. Translating it yields CASSQAPASNNYNEQFF. Filled out from reference TRBV14 and TRBJ2-1, the complete variable domain reads EAGVTQFPSHSVIEKGQTVTLRCDPISGHDNLYWYRRVMGKEIKFLLHFVKESKQDESGMPNNRFLAERTGGTYSTLKVQPAELEDSGVYFCASSQAPASNNYNEQFFGPGTRLTVL.

This clonotype was seen many times. This may come from a read error, since a much larger clone is one base off. The rearrangement links TRBV12-3 or TRBV12-4 to TRBJ1-1; D is undetermined. The CDR3 covers 11 residues. The V and J ends lost 3 bases and 7 bases respectively, with 6 bases between them. CDR3 DNA sequence: TGTGCCAGCAGTTTTGGCAGTGAAGCTTTCTTT. Translated: CASSFGSEAFF.

This clonotype was seen repeatedly, ten times or more. The rearrangement links TRBV27 to TRBJ1-1, with no clear D. From germline, CDR1 is MNHEY and CDR2 SMNVEV (reference sequence). Trimming stripped 5 bases from V and 3 bases from J, with 13 bases between. CDR3 length equals 14 residues. DNA of the CDR3: TGTGCCAGCAGTCTAAGGAAGAGGGACACTGAAGCTTTCTTT. Amino acid sequence: CASSLRKRDTEAFF.

This clonotype was picked up many times. The chain employs TRBV6-1 and TRBJ1-1; D is perhaps TRBD1 (5 bases). Germline V gene data show CDR1 as MNHNS and CDR2 as SASEGT. CDR3 size: 15 residues. V was cut by 6 bases and J by 1 base, with 15 bases left in between. The CDR3 protein is CASRPKPGQNTEAFF. In DNA form, the CDR3 reads TGTGCCAGCAGGCCTAAACCAGGACAGAACACTGAAGCTTTCTTT.

The gene calls are TRBV19 and TRBJ2-7, with 9 bases matching TRBD1. The V segment lost 5 bases and the J segment 0 bases; nucleotides outside the gene matches: 8. Germline V gene sequence: CDR1 LNHDA, CDR2 SQIVND (reference sequence). This CDR3 has 16 amino acids. CDR3 nucleotides: TGTGCCAGTAGTCCCGGGACAGGGAGGAGCTCCTACGAGCAGTACTTC. It specifies CASSPGTGRSSYEQYF. The full variable domain, in which reference TRBV19 and TRBJ2-7 provide the parts outside the CDR3, is DGGITQSPKYLFRKEGQNVTLSCEQNLNHDAMYWYRQDPGQGLRLIYYSQIVNDFQKGDIAEGYSVSREKKESFPLTVTSAQKNPTAFYLCASSPGTGRSSYEQYFGPGTRLTVT.

Regarding this clonotype: An end of the junction does not agree with germline; a read error may underlie this. V gene TRBV7-9 combines with J gene TRBJ2-1; 10 bases agree with TRBD2. The CDR3 is made up of 17 amino acids. The germline V gene has CDR1 SEHNR and CDR2 FQNEAQ (reference sequence). CDR3 nucleotide sequence: TGTGCCAGCAGCTTAATCCCTAGCGGGAGCTCCCACAATGAGCAGTTCTTC. Protein: CASSLIPSGSSHNEQFF. Using reference TRBV7-9 and TRBJ2-1 for the parts outside the CDR3, the full variable domain is DTGVSQNPRHKITKRGQNVTFRCDPISEHNRLYWYRQTLGQGPEFLTYFQNEAQLEKSRLLSDRFSAERPKGSFSTLEIQRTEQGDSAMYLCASSLIPSGSSHNEQFFGPGTRLTVL.

The chain is built from TRBV4-3 and TRBJ2-5, with 7 positions matching TRBD1. V shed 4 bases and J 5 bases; nucleotides not matched to a gene: 7. The CDR3 extends over 14 amino acids. Germline CDR1 LGHNA, CDR2 YSLEER. The CDR3 region has the DNA TGCGCCAGCAGCCCAACAGGGGCGCGGGAGACCCAGTACTTC. Amino acid sequence: CASSPTGARETQYF.

This clonotype was counted at least ten times. The rearrangement links TRBV29-1 to TRBJ1-1; 7 bases are a match to TRBD1. The CDR3 sequence is 12 residues long. V gave up 3 bases and J gave up 5 bases; unmatched junction bases: 3. Per germline, CDR1 SQVTM and CDR2 ANQGSEA. The CDR3 DNA follows: TGCAGCGTTGACAGGGGGGAAACTGAAGCTTTCTTT. Translation gives CSVDRGETEAFF.

This clonotype was seen many times. The CDR3 protein is CASSLGGWQPQHF. CDR3 nucleotides: TGTGCCAGCAGCTTAGGGGGCTGGCAGCCCCAGCATTTT. The chain carries TRBV7-2 and TRBJ1-5, with TRBD1 as a possible D gene (5 bases). Trimming pared 1 base from V and 7 bases from J, leaving 8 bases between. CDR3 length: 13 residues. Germline V gene lookup returns CDR1 SGHTA and CDR2 FQGNSA.

The chain links TRBV12-3 or TRBV12-4 to TRBJ2-1; TRBD1 matches 8 bases. The CDR3 runs to 14 residues. V lost 1 base and J lost 8; bases outside the gene matches: 4. CDR3: CASSLVGTGHEQFF. The DNA for the CDR3 is TGTGCCAGCAGTTTAGTTGGGACAGGCCATGAGCAGTTCTTC.

There are many counts of this clonotype. V usage is TRBV12-3 or TRBV12-4 and J usage is TRBJ2-1, with D maybe TRBD1 (6 bases). V lost 5 bases, J lost 2 bases, and 13 bases lay in between. The CDR3 sequence is 15 residues long. In nucleotides, the CDR3 is TGTGCCAGCAGTCCTACAGGGAGTACCTACAATGAGCAGTTCTTC. This encodes CASSPTGSTYNEQFF.

V and J are TRBV29-1 and TRBJ2-3; 9 positions match TRBD1. The CDR3 is made up of 13 amino acids. CDR1 and CDR2 from the germline V gene are SQVTM and ANQGSEA. J gave up 4 bases and V 8 bases, and 7 bases lay outside the gene matches. The CDR3 DNA reads TGCAGCACCAAAACAGGGGGCCCAGATACGCAGTATTTT. Its translation is CSTKTGGPDTQYF.

This rearrangement joins TRBV20-1 to TRBJ2-5; 7 positions agree with TRBD1. The CDR3 is 13 residues long. J gave up 3 bases and V 4 bases, and 5 bases lay outside the gene matches. The germline V gene has CDR1 DFQATT and CDR2 SNEGSKA (reference sequence). The CDR3 DNA reads as TGCAGTGCTAACCCCGGACAGGAAGAGACCCAGTACTTC. This codes for CSANPGQEETQYF.